A single sample gave rise to the 11 T cell receptor beta chains below, sequenced in a study of blood T cell repertoires in COVID-19. Profiled with immunoSEQ multiplex PCR; TCRdb holds only in-frame clones, not every one. The sample consists of approximately 46,000 clones, roughly four fifths of them appearing once. The specimen sequenced was peripheral blood. The receptors originated from a woman aged 55 to 70 with acute or convalescent COVID-19.

In this sample, this clone turned up once. This sequence joins TRBV6-5 and TRBJ1-1; D ambiguous. Trimming removed 6 bases at V and 4 bases at J, with 15 bases between. Germline-derived CDR1 and CDR2 are MNHEY and SVGAGI. The CDR3 contains 14 residues. CDR3 region: CASRRESAVTEAFF. As DNA, the CDR3 is TGTGCCAGCAGGAGGGAATCTGCGGTCACTGAAGCTTTCTTT.

The gene calls are TRBV19 and TRBJ1-1; D gene uncertain. The CDR3 spans 11 residues. Trimming left V 7 bases short and J 3 bases short, with 6 bases between. Germline loops: CDR1 LNHDA, CDR2 SQIVND (reference sequence). The CDR3 is CASKSYTEAFF. CDR3 bases: TGTGCCAGTAAGAGCTACACTGAAGCTTTCTTT.

V usage is TRBV7-9 and J usage is TRBJ1-1; tentatively, D is TRBD1 (5 bases). Germline V gene lookup returns CDR1 SEHNR and CDR2 FQNEAQ (reference sequence). The CDR3 covers 13 residues. Trimming took off 5 bases at V and 1 base at J, with 8 bases between the two ends. CDR3 DNA: TGTGCCAGCAGCCGACAGCAGAACACTGAAGCTTTCTTT. Protein product: CASSRQQNTEAFF.

Remarks on this clone: The junction and the germline gene differ at one end; a read error may be behind it. The V call is TRBV12-5, the J call TRBJ2-2, with TRBD1 matching 7 bases. CDR1 and CDR2 from the germline V gene are LGHNT and FRNRAP. CDR3 length: 13 amino acids. CDR3 protein: CASGPGTVFNSNF. The CDR3 DNA reads TGTGCTAGTGGTCCCGGGACAGTTTTCAACTCGAATTTT. The full variable domain, completed using reference TRBV12-5 and TRBJ2-2, is DARVTQTPRHKVTEMGQEVTMRCQPILGHNTVFWYRQTMMQGLELLAYFRNRAPLDDSGMPKDRFSAEMPDATLATLKIQPSEPRDSAVYFCASGPGTVFNSNFGEGSRLTVL.

V is TRBV2 and J is TRBJ2-2, with D tentatively TRBD1 (7 bases). The CDR3 contains 15 residues. Germline V gene data show CDR1 as SNHLY and CDR2 as FYNNEI. Trimming stripped 3 bases from V and 2 bases from J, with 10 bases between. CDR3 DNA: TGTGCCAGCAGTGACAGGGGGGTTAACACCGGGGAGCTGTTTTTT. Translated: CASSDRGVNTGELFF.

This clone appeared once. The chain couples TRBV29-1 to TRBJ1-1; no reliable D call. Germline lookup yields CDR1 SQVTM and CDR2 ANQGSEA. This CDR3 contains 12 residues. V was pared by 6 bases and J by 0 bases, with 8 bases between. The CDR3, as DNA: TGCAGCGTGGTCAGTCTGAACACTGAAGCTTTCTTT. Protein: CSVVSLNTEAFF.

V and J are TRBV21-1 and TRBJ1-5. TRBV21-1 is deemed a pseudogene. This CDR3 is 18 amino acids long. CDR3 nucleotides: TGTGCCAGCAGCAAAGTCTTCGGGGGGACTTTATGCAATCAGCCCCAGCATTTT. Its translation is CASSKVFGGTLCNQPQHF.

This chain joins TRBV28 and TRBJ1-5; D not resolved. CDR1 is MDHEN, CDR2 SYDVKM, per germline. The CDR3 consists of 14 residues. V lost 5 bases, J lost 2 bases, and 10 bases lay in between. Written as DNA, the CDR3 is TGTGCCAGCAGTCAGGTTCCCGGCAATCAGCCCCAGCATTTT. Protein: CASSQVPGNQPQHF.

V usage is TRBV3-1 (or the pseudogene TRBV3-2) and J usage is TRBJ2-2; weak D call: TRBD1 (6 bases). Germline V CDR1 and CDR2: LGHDT, YNNKEL (reference sequence). Trimming cost V 1 base and J 7 bases, with 10 bases left between them. The CDR3 extends over 14 amino acids. CDR3 sequence (DNA): TGTGCCAGCAGCCAAGGGGGGCCTAACGGGGAGCTGTTTTTT. This gives the protein CASSQGGPNGELFF.

The chain has TRBV10-2 and TRBJ2-5, with 11 positions matching TRBD2. CDR3 length equals 14 residues. CDR1 and CDR2 (germline): WSHSY, SAAADI. V lost 6 bases to trimming and J lost 4 bases; unmatched junction nucleotides: 4. The CDR3 protein is CASSVAGGRETQYF. The CDR3 DNA reads as TGCGCCAGCAGCGTAGCGGGAGGGAGAGAGACCCAGTACTTC.

V and J are TRBV27 and TRBJ1-1; 7 positions agree with TRBD1. This CDR3 contains 15 residues. Per the germline V gene, CDR1 is MNHEY and CDR2 is SMNVEV (reference sequence). The V and J ends lost 2 bases and 4 bases, in that order; junction bases with no gene match: 7. CDR3 loop: CASSLTATGVTEAFF. The CDR3 nucleotides are TGTGCCAGCAGTTTAACCGCTACAGGGGTCACTGAAGCTTTCTTT.